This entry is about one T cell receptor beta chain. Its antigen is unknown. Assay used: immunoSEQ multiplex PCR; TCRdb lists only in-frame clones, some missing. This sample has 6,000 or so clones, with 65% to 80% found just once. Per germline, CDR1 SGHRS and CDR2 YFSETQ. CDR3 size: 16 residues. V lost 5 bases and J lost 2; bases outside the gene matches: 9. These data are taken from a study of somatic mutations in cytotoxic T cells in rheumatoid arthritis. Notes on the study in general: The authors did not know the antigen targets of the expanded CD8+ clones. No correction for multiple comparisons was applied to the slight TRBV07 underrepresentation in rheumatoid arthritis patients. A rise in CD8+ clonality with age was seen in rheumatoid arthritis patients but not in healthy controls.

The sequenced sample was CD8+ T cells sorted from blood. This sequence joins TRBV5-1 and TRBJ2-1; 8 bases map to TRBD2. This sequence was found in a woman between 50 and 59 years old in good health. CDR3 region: CASRPPSGGTYNEQFF. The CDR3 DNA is TGCGCCAGCAGACCCCCGAGCGGGGGAACCTACAATGAGCAGTTCTTC.